This T cell receptor beta chain is from a study of T-cell reconstitution after alpha-beta-depleted transplantation in children. Concerning this clonotype: A read error may explain this, as a much larger clone is one base away.

During its preparation, the TCRbeta library received unique molecular identifiers. MiXCR was run by TCRdb on the PCR reads, yielding one entry per CDR3 protein. Seen here are 580,000 or so distinct CDR3 sequences, 20% to 25% observed once, and the top ten hold 13% to 15%. The CDR3 contains 14 residues. The V and J ends lost 1 base and 1 base, in that order; junction bases with no gene match: 2. The germline V gene encodes CDR1 SQVTM and CDR2 ANQGSEA. This specimen consisted of PBMCs, mostly from graft donor cells, obtained 360 days after TCRalphabeta/CD19-depleted stem cell transplant. The rearrangement links TRBV29-1 to TRBJ1-1, with 8 positions matching TRBD1. This sequence was found in a boy younger than two who had a stem cell transplant for acute myeloid leukemia, so the T cells may come from the graft donor. CDR3 DNA sequence: TGCAGCGTTGAAGTACAGGGGGGGAACACTGAAGCTTTCTTT. It codes for CSVEVQGGNTEAFF.